This TCR beta chain derives from a study of T cells in Graves' hyperthyroidism and ophthalmopathy. In the study overall: Blood was drawn when the patient was first diagnosed and still untreated. Study results and caveats: Researchers found most expanded thyroid clonotypes above 0.001 in blood as well.

CDR1 MNHNS and CDR2 SASEGT come from the germline V gene. The CDR3 extends over 15 amino acids. The ends were cut back, 11 bases at V and 0 bases at J, with 16 bases in the middle. Exclusion followed for patients with uncontrolled infection, other autoimmune disease, pregnancy or lactation. Note on this clonotype: Antigen unknown.

Amplification targeted TCR beta CDR3 regions from RNA transcripts. The HTBI primer set drove a first-round RT-PCR of the TCR CDR3. TCRdb reprocessed the multiplex PCR reads via MiXCR and lists one record per CDR3 protein. The sample contains 550,000 to 850,000 distinct CDR3 sequences, approximately 19% of which appear only once. This clonotype was sampled from a woman aged 45-59 years with Graves' hyperthyroidism that later progressed to Graves' ophthalmopathy. The sequencing sample was made of blood. The chain has TRBV6-1 and TRBJ2-2, with D perhaps assigned TRBD1 or TRBD2 (5 bases each). The CDR3 bases are TGTGCCCTTAAAAGGGAGACAGCGAACACCGGGGAGCTGTTTTTT. The encoded protein is CALKRETANTGELFF.